This T cell receptor beta chain was identified during a study of T cells after yellow fever vaccination (dated by TCRdb to between 2018 and 2021). Background for the entire study: The SMART-Seq v4 Ultra Low Input RNA kit was used to prepare libraries from fractions with low cell numbers. To follow T-cell clones before and after both primary and booster YFV17D yellow fever vaccination, bulk TCR alpha and beta repertoires underwent longitudinal sequencing. Two healthy male donors made up the cohort, one aged 18 to 29 years and the other aged 30 to 40 years. Blood was drawn at multiple timepoints before and after primary and secondary immunization, with bulk PBMC replicates and cell subsets isolated. Broader findings and caveats from the paper: Computational filtering was required because FACS-sorted repertoires could contain abundant contaminating clonotypes from the bulk population. A small fraction of clonotypes showed up in both the CD4 and CD8 compartments, probably as a result of convergent recombination. The secondary T-cell response was found to be weaker but faster than the primary response, with a peak reached on day 5 rather than on day 15. Only two donors were included in the study, so the extent to which the findings can be generalized is limited. Most clones expanded after primary vaccination (around 96% of CD4 and 88% of CD8) were re-detected after the booster, suggesting that broad memory maintenance occurred.

There are a few counts of this clonotype. Which antigen it targets is not known. Base qualities are missing; no much larger clone stands one base away. V loses 2 bases of germline sequence and J loses 4 bases, and the interval between the two ends is 10 bases. The CDR3 runs 14 residues from the cysteine to the phenylalanine. Of all the DNA, just the CDR3 is kept, 42 bases in frame from base 1. Sequences SNHLY (CDR1) and FYNNEI (CDR2) are obtained from the germline V gene. For sequencing, an Illumina NovaSeq 6000 was employed. TCR cDNA was synthesized by 5'RACE template switching, which introduced a universal primer site and unique molecular identifiers. Priming for cDNA synthesis came from both the TCR alpha and TCR beta constant segments. Libraries were amplified in two PCR steps, with sample barcodes and sequencing adapters added in the second step. Sequencing of the libraries was done on either Illumina HiSeq 2500 (2x100 bp) or NovaSeq (2x150 bp). The source study handled its data this way. Demultiplexing of reads and collapsing into UMI consensus sequences were performed with MIGEC, and V(D)J alignment was carried out with MiXCR. Clonotypes responding to the vaccine were identified with edgeR on replicate PBMC samples, with the criteria of FDR below 0.01 and a log2 fold change above 5 up to day 15. CD4 or CD8 identity was assigned to each bulk clonotype according to whether the clonotype was present at higher abundance in the sequenced CD4 repertoire or the sequenced CD8 repertoire. TCRdb redid the processing of the public reads, applying fastp at Q25 and MiXCR, and retained in-frame beta chains. Every distinct CDR3 protein forms one entry, paired with its most common genes and DNA. None of the V and J calls come from the authors' own analysis; TCRdb made them. This sample comprises 150,000 to 200,000 distinct CDR3 sequences, over 7% of them detected only once. The ten largest make up approximately 35% of the sample.

The sample's treatment or condition label, in plain terms: live attenuated yellow fever vaccine strain. A standard Ficoll-Paque protocol was used to isolate PBMCs from peripheral blood. CD4 and CD8 T-cell fractions were isolated with Dynabeads CD4 and CD8 positive selection kits. RNA was extracted with TriZol from bulk PBMCs, CD4 and CD8 fractions, and dextramer-positive and dextramer-negative fractions. The rearrangement combines TRBV2 with TRBJ2-3; the D gene is perhaps TRBD1, from 6 matching bases. This specimen consisted of CD8+ T cells sorted from PBMCs, obtained 45 days after the yellow fever booster vaccination. This receptor was taken from a man in his late teens or twenties who received the YFV17D yellow fever vaccine. The DNA is TGTGCCAGCAGTGAATCGGCAGGGGCAGATACGCAGTATTTT. This yields the protein CASSESAGADTQYF.